Listed below are T cell receptor beta chains from one sample, sequenced in a study of T-cell reconstitution after alpha-beta-depleted transplantation in children. One entry per CDR3 protein, called by TCRdb with MiXCR from the PCR reads. This repertoire shows hundreds of thousands of distinct CDR3 sequences, about 17% found once; its top ten account for approximately 29%. The sample here was PBMCs, mostly from graft donor cells, taken 360 days after TCRalphabeta/CD19-depleted stem cell transplant. The receptors come from a boy under two years old who had a stem cell transplant for Wiskott-Aldrich syndrome, so the T cells may come from the graft donor. CDR3s include the opening cysteine and the closing phenylalanine or tryptophan. The order of the fields is J gene, CDR3 length, clone size, V gene, D gene, CDR3 protein, CDR3 DNA. A D gene is named only where the DNA matches it firmly. Not all rows give a size; the values are once, few, many and, for expanded clones, a class.

>TRBJ2-1|14|few|TRBV29-1|-
CSVEVRGVYNEQFF
TGCAGCGTTGAGGTGAGGGGGGTGTACAATGAGCAGTTCTTC
>TRBJ2-3|14|many|TRBV12-5|-
CASARETAADTQYF
TGTGCTAGTGCCAGAGAAACCGCGGCAGATACGCAGTATTTT
>TRBJ2-3|21|-|TRBV4-1|TRBD1
CASSQYPGTAPRSGSSDTQYF
TGCGCCAGCAGCCAATACCCCGGGACAGCGCCCCGGTCCGGGTCTTCAGATACGCAGTATTTT
>TRBJ2-5|13|-|TRBV5-1|-
CASSLYSWETQYF
TGCGCCAGCAGCTTGTATAGCTGGGAGACCCAGTACTTC
>TRBJ2-3|13|few|TRBV3-1|-
CASSHPWPDTQYF
TGTGCCAGCAGCCATCCGTGGCCAGATACGCAGTATTTT
>TRBJ1-1|13|-|TRBV6-1|-
CASSDNPPHGAFF
TGTGCCAGCAGTGACAACCCTCCTCACGGAGCTTTCTTT
>TRBJ2-6|14|few|TRBV7-2|TRBD1
CASSLGWTGTLLTF
TGTGCCAGCAGCTTAGGCTGGACAGGGACCCTCCTGACTTTC
>TRBJ2-7|14|-|TRBV4-1|-
CASSQDQGLDEQYF
TGCGCCAGCAGCCAAGACCAGGGGTTGGACGAGCAGTACTTC
>TRBJ1-1|14|few|TRBV5-1|-
CASSLEVVGTEAFF
TGCGCCAGCAGCTTGGAAGTTGTTGGGACTGAAGCTTTCTTT
>TRBJ2-1|14|few|TRBV6-1|TRBD1
CASSTRDRDNEQFF
TGTGCCAGCAGTACCCGGGACAGGGACAATGAGCAGTTCTTC
>TRBJ2-1|11|few|TRBV29-1|-
CSVATSIEQFF
TGCAGCGTCGCGACTAGTATTGAGCAGTTCTTC
>TRBJ2-1|14|many|TRBV7-9|TRBD2
CASSLTGLVDEQFF
TGTGCCAGCAGCTTAACAGGACTAGTTGATGAGCAGTTCTTC
>TRBJ2-3|14|many|TRBV5-1|-
CASSLADFTDTQYF
TGCGCCAGCAGCTTGGCCGATTTTACAGATACGCAGTATTTT
>TRBJ2-7|15|-|TRBV10-3|TRBD1
CAISRGQGGWYEQYF
TGTGCCATCAGCCGCGGACAGGGGGGGTGGTACGAGCAGTACTTC
>TRBJ2-7|16|few|TRBV7-6|-
CASSPMAGQLGYEQYF
TGTGCCAGCAGCCCCATGGCGGGACAGTTAGGCTACGAGCAGTACTTC
>TRBJ2-1|15|few|TRBV7-9|-
CASSISGLSYNEQFF
TGTGCCAGCAGCATTAGCGGCCTCTCCTACAATGAGCAGTTCTTC
>TRBJ2-7|14|-|TRBV11-2|TRBD2
CASSLIAGAGEQYF
TGTGCCAGCAGCTTAATTGCGGGAGCAGGCGAGCAGTACTTC
>TRBJ2-7|13|few|TRBV12-3/TRBV12-4|-
CASSYRRGYEQYF
TGTGCCAGCAGTTATAGAAGGGGCTACGAGCAGTACTTC
>TRBJ2-1|14|-|TRBV7-2|-
CASSQPRGGNEQFF
TGTGCCAGCAGCCAACCTAGAGGGGGCAATGAGCAGTTCTTC
>TRBJ2-7|19|-|TRBV4-1|TRBD2
CASSQDPPRLAGGSYEQYF
TGCGCCAGCAGCCAAGATCCGCCCCGTCTAGCGGGGGGATCCTACGAGCAGTACTTC
>TRBJ1-2|11|many|TRBV29-1|-
CSAGQFYGYTF
TGCAGCGCCGGACAGTTCTATGGCTACACCTTC
>TRBJ2-7|14|-|TRBV10-3|TRBD2
CAIRGTSGTYEQYF
TGTGCCATCAGGGGGACTAGCGGGACCTACGAGCAGTACTTC